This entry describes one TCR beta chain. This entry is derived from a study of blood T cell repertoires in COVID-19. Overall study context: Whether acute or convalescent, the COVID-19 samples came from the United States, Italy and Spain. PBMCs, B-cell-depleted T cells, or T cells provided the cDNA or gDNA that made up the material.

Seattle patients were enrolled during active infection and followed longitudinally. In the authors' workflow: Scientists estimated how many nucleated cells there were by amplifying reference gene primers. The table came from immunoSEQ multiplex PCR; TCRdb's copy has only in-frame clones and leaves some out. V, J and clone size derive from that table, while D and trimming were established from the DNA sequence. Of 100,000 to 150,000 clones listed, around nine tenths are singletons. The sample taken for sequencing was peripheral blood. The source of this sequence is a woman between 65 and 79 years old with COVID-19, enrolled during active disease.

Here the CDR3 DNA reads TGTGCCATCACGGGAACGGTGAACACTGAAGCTTTCTTT. This encodes CAITGTVNTEAFF. The rearrangement joins TRBV10-3 to TRBJ1-1, with no clear D. Germline V gene lookup returns CDR1 ENHRY and CDR2 SYGVKD. V was trimmed by 7 bases and J by 0 bases, leaving 9 bases between them. This CDR3 is 13 amino acids long.